These 28 T cell receptor beta chains originate from one sample sequenced in a study of response to subunit inactivated influenza vaccine. TCRdb reprocessed the RT-PCR reads via MiXCR and lists one record per CDR3 protein. The sample consists of fewer than 650,000 distinct CDR3 sequences, 13% of them appearing once. Sequencing was performed on PBMCs from blood, taken 45 days after vaccination. Receptor source: a man in his fifties who received an inactivated influenza vaccine.

This clonotype was counted between two and nine times. The chain recombines TRBV2 with TRBJ2-2; D may be TRBD1 (5 bases). CDR3 size: 15 residues. Between the trimmed V and J ends, which lost 6 bases and 0 bases, there was a span of 11 bases. Germline lookup yields CDR1 SNHLY and CDR2 FYNNEI. CDR3 in DNA: TGTGCCAGCAGGGTGACAGATCCGAACACCGGGGAGCTGTTTTTT. As protein: CASRVTDPNTGELFF.

This clonotype was counted only a few times. The chain couples TRBV20-1 to TRBJ1-3, with D unclear. Germline-derived CDR1 and CDR2 are DFQATT and SNEGSKA (reference sequence). Deletions cut 1 base from V and 1 base from J, with 2 bases between. The CDR3 runs 12 residues. The CDR3 reads CSARGSGNTIYF. As DNA, the CDR3 is TGCAGTGCTAGAGGGTCTGGAAACACCATATATTTT.

This clonotype was seen repeatedly, ten times or more. J is TRBJ2-1 and V is TRBV24-1; 7 positions match TRBD2. Germline V gene data show CDR1 as KGHDR and CDR2 as SFDVKD. The trim removed 4 bases at V and 12 bases at J, leaving 20 bases unmatched. The CDR3 is 17 residues long. This CDR3 reads CATSEDFGRGTPTGQFF. The CDR3 DNA reads TGTGCCACCAGTGAGGACTTCGGGCGGGGGACCCCAACTGGGCAGTTCTTC.

In its sample, this clonotype was seen a few times. The chain carries TRBV7-2 and TRBJ2-1, with TRBD2 identical over 9 bases. The CDR3 extends over 15 amino acids. Per germline, CDR1 SGHTA and CDR2 FQGNSA. Losses at the gene ends were 0 bases for V and 9 bases for J; bases not matched to a gene: 6. CDR3 sequence (DNA): TGTGCCAGCAGCTTAGCGACTAGCGGAGCGGGTGAGCAGTTCTTC. It translates to CASSLATSGAGEQFF.

The CDR3 sequence: CASSLALAGGPETQYF. In nucleotides, the CDR3 is TGCGCCAGCAGCTTGGCCCTAGCGGGAGGGCCGGAGACCCAGTACTTC. The chain recombines TRBV5-1 with TRBJ2-5; 12 bases are shared with TRBD2. The CDR3 is 16 amino acids. Germline values: CDR1 SGHRS, CDR2 YFSETQ. Trimming at V came to 0 bases and at J to 5 bases, leaving 5 bases not matched to a gene.

This clonotype was counted between two and nine times. This chain links TRBV4-3 with TRBJ2-1; 8 nucleotides line up with TRBD2. Germline trimming cut 0 bases from V and 9 bases from J; bases unmatched to any gene: 7. Germline lookup yields CDR1 LGHNA and CDR2 YSLEER. The CDR3 spans 15 residues. The CDR3 region is CASSQELSGSSEQFF. CDR3 bases: TGCGCCAGCAGCCAAGAATTAAGCGGGAGTTCTGAGCAGTTCTTC.

CDR3 in amino acids: CSLQTALAGGNEQFF. The CDR3 nucleotides are TGCAGTCTCCAAACTGCCCTAGCGGGGGGGAATGAGCAGTTCTTC. The rearrangement joins TRBV29-1 to TRBJ2-1, with 12 bases aligning to TRBD2. The V gene's germline CDR1 is SQVTM and CDR2 ANQGSEA. The CDR3 is 15 residues long.

In this sample, this clonotype turned up a few times. This chain connects TRBV5-1 to TRBJ2-2; tentatively, D is TRBD1 or TRBD2 (5 bases each). The V and J ends lost 9 bases and 4 bases respectively, with 16 bases between them. Germline V lookup: CDR1 SGHRS, CDR2 YFSETQ. The CDR3 sequence is 14 residues long. This CDR3 is CATTAGAGTGELFF. The CDR3 nucleotides are TGCGCCACCACTGCCGGGGCAGGCACCGGGGAGCTGTTTTTT. The full variable domain, in which reference TRBV5-1 and TRBJ2-2 provide the parts outside the CDR3, is KAGVTQTPRYLIKTRGQQVTLSCSPISGHRSVSWYQQTPGQGLQFLFEYFSETQRNKGNFPGRFSGRQFSNSRSEMNVSTLELGDSALYLCATTAGAGTGELFFGEGSRLTVL.

This clonotype was counted a few times. The chain joins TRBV12-3 or TRBV12-4 to TRBJ2-1; tentative D call: TRBD1 (6 bases). The CDR3 runs 14 residues. V was shortened by 3 bases and J by 2 bases, with 8 bases between the two germline ends. The CDR3 coding sequence is TGTGCCAGCAGTTTTAGACAGGCCTACAATGAGCAGTTCTTC. This encodes CASSFRQAYNEQFF.

This clonotype appeared many times. One junction end does not reproduce the germline sequence, and a read error may be involved. This chain connects TRBV10-3 to TRBJ2-7; D unclear. The CDR3 runs to 12 residues. CDR1 ENHRY and CDR2 SYGVKD come from the germline V gene. The CDR3: CAMSDTSYEQYF. The CDR3 DNA is TGTGCCATGAGTGACACCTCCTACGAGCAGTACTTC.

In this sample, this clonotype turned up a few times. This sequence joins TRBV4-3 and TRBJ2-3, with 10 nucleotides matching TRBD2. Germline-derived CDR1 and CDR2 are LGHNA and YSLEER. Trimming cost V 4 bases and J 5 bases; bases outside gene matches: 6. The CDR3 contains 15 residues. The CDR3 DNA reads TGCGCCAGCAGCCCGAGCGGGAGGGAGGGAGATACGCAGTATTTT. Amino acids: CASSPSGREGDTQYF.

In its sample, this clonotype was seen many times. This sequence joins TRBV4-3 and TRBJ2-7, with a tentative D call TRBD2 (5 bases). Trimming removed 1 base from V and 8 bases from J, with 12 bases in between. Germline loops: CDR1 LGHNA, CDR2 YSLEER. The CDR3 runs 13 residues. This CDR3 reads CASSQGNGVKQYF. In DNA form, the CDR3 reads TGCGCCAGCAGCCAAGGAAACGGGGTGAAGCAGTACTTC.

This clonotype was counted between two and nine times. The chain couples TRBV5-5 to TRBJ2-7; D uncertain. V lost 0 bases to trimming and J lost 6 bases, with 7 bases between them. Germline CDR1 SGHKS, CDR2 YYEKEE (reference sequence). The CDR3 contains 12 residues. The CDR3 DNA sequence: TGTGCCAGCAGCTTGGGGATAGCCGAGCAGTACTTC. Translating gives CASSLGIAEQYF.

This chain links TRBV7-2 with TRBJ2-5; D is undetermined. Germline V lookup: CDR1 SGHTA, CDR2 FQGNSA. Deletions cut 1 base from V and 3 bases from J, with 12 bases between. This CDR3 comprises 15 residues. CDR3 region: CASSLVSGIKETQYF. CDR3 DNA sequence: TGTGCCAGCAGCTTAGTTTCCGGAATCAAAGAGACCCAGTACTTC.

There are many counts of this clonotype. This chain connects TRBV5-1 to TRBJ1-4; D call uncertain. The V gene lost 0 bases and the J gene lost 5 bases, with 11 bases spanning the gap. Germline V lookup: CDR1 SGHRS, CDR2 YFSETQ. This CDR3 region has 15 residues. CDR3 coding DNA: TGCGCCAGCAGCTTGGGGCGGGGATGGAATGAAAAACTGTTTTTT. Residues: CASSLGRGWNEKLFF.

This clonotype was recorded many times. The chain carries TRBV12-3 or TRBV12-4 and TRBJ1-5, with TRBD1 matching over 7 bases. The CDR3 has 15 residues. V lost 5 bases and J lost 7; bases outside the gene matches: 11. CDR3 in DNA: TGTGCCAGCAGTCTTAGACAGGGTACCGGGCAGCCCCAGCATTTT. Its protein product is CASSLRQGTGQPQHF.

This clonotype was counted a few times. The chain employs TRBV10-3 and TRBJ2-7, with D maybe TRBD1 (6 bases). V lost 8 bases and J lost 0, with 14 bases in between. The CDR3 runs 14 residues. Germline-derived CDR1 and CDR2 are ENHRY and SYGVKD. The CDR3 protein is CAIGPGDISYEQYF. In nucleotides, the CDR3 is TGTGCCATCGGACCAGGGGATATCTCCTACGAGCAGTACTTC.

The J gene is TRBJ2-7, the V gene TRBV6-1; 9 bases align to TRBD1. The CDR3 is 14 amino acids. J was trimmed by 6 bases and V by 6 bases; bases with no gene match: 9. The V gene's germline CDR1 is MNHNS and CDR2 SASEGT. The CDR3 loop reads CASRSRTGVREQYF. The CDR3 nucleotides read TGTGCCAGCAGATCGAGGACAGGGGTACGCGAGCAGTACTTC.

In this sample, this clonotype turned up many times. The chain carries TRBV4-1 and TRBJ1-2; D might be TRBD1 (6 bases). The germline gives CDR1 MGHRA, CDR2 YSYEKL. The CDR3 runs to 14 residues. The V end was cut by 4 bases, the J end by 3 bases, with 12 bases between. The CDR3 loop is CASSRGDTDYGYTF. The CDR3 DNA is TGCGCCAGCAGCCGGGGGGACACTGACTATGGCTACACCTTC.

As DNA, the CDR3 is TGTGCCAGCAGTTCCGCCGGGACTACCGTGCAGTATTTT. Its protein is CASSSAGTTVQYF. V gene TRBV12-3 or TRBV12-4 combines with J gene TRBJ2-3; the match to TRBD2 covers 7 bases. The CDR3 contains 13 residues. V gave up 4 bases and J gave up 11 bases; unmatched junction bases: 9.

V usage is TRBV6-2 or TRBV6-3 and J usage is TRBJ1-5; D gene ambiguous. V dropped 6 bases and J dropped 6 bases, with 12 bases sitting between them. The CDR3 runs to 13 residues. The germline V gene encodes CDR1 MNHEY and CDR2 SVGEGT. The CDR3 loop is CASRRTQLQPQHF. CDR3 bases: TGTGCCAGCAGACGAACACAGCTTCAGCCCCAGCATTTT.

The chain is built from TRBV5-1 and TRBJ2-3, with TRBD1 identical over 7 bases. With V trimmed by 4 bases and J by 10 bases, 12 bases remained unmatched. This CDR3 is built from 14 residues. Germline CDR1 SGHRS, CDR2 YFSETQ. The CDR3 loop is CASSVLTGIDAQYF. The CDR3 nucleotides are TGCGCCAGCAGCGTATTGACAGGGATTGATGCGCAGTATTTT.

This clonotype was seen more than once but under ten times. The genes are TRBV3-1 and TRBJ1-1, with 12 bases aligning to TRBD1. V gave up 3 bases and J gave up 5 bases; unmatched junction bases: 7. Germline values: CDR1 LGHDT, CDR2 YNNKEL (reference sequence). The CDR3 has 16 amino acids. CDR3 in amino acids: CASSQAGTGGETEAFF. The CDR3 region has the DNA TGTGCCAGCAGCCAGGCCGGGACAGGGGGCGAGACTGAAGCTTTCTTT.

In regard to this clonotype: Possible read error: a much larger clone is one base away. The chain couples TRBV12-3 or TRBV12-4 to TRBJ1-2; the D gene is possibly TRBD1 (6 bases). Trimming took off 5 bases at V and 8 bases at J, with 15 bases between the two ends. The CDR3 covers 13 residues. The CDR3 sequence: CASSLCRDNGYTF. The CDR3 region has the DNA TGTGCCAGCAGTCTCTGCCGGGACAACGGCTACACCTTC.

This clonotype has at least ten counts. The chain has TRBV6-1 and TRBJ1-6; possible D gene TRBD1, 6 bases. Germline V CDR1 and CDR2: MNHNS, SASEGT. Trimming pared 6 bases from V and 9 bases from J, leaving 18 bases between. The CDR3 is 15 amino acids. CDR3 residues: CASREVTGRGSPLHF. For the CDR3, the DNA is TGTGCCAGCAGGGAGGTCACAGGGAGAGGTTCACCCCTCCACTTT.

The chain employs TRBV12-3 or TRBV12-4 and TRBJ2-5, with D uncertain. V was trimmed by 6 bases and J by 1 base, leaving 21 bases between them. This CDR3 has 17 amino acids. The CDR3 DNA reads TGTGCCAGCAGCTCTAGTCGTGGCAGGCCGCTCCAAGAGACCCAGTACTTC. Protein sequence: CASSSSRGRPLQETQYF.

The rearrangement links TRBV29-1 to TRBJ2-1; 7 bases agree with TRBD2. V shed 8 bases, J shed 4 bases, and the junction held 14 bases outside the gene matches. This CDR3 is built from 15 residues. Germline lookup yields CDR1 SQVTM and CDR2 ANQGSEA. CDR3 in DNA: TGCAGCACTTCGCCGGGACTAAACCTTTACAATGAGCAGTTCTTC. Residues: CSTSPGLNLYNEQFF.

This clonotype has a handful of counts. The genes are TRBV18 and TRBJ2-5; either TRBD1 or TRBD2 may fit D (5 bases each). Germline loops: CDR1 KGHSH, CDR2 LQKENI. V was clipped by 0 bases and J by 4 bases, with 18 bases between them. The CDR3 is 17 residues long. CDR3 DNA sequence: TGTGCCAGCTCACCACCGGGACGGACCAGTAAAGTAGAGACCCAGTACTTC. It is translated as CASSPPGRTSKVETQYF. Complete variable domain (other parts from reference TRBV18 and TRBJ2-5): NAGVMQNPRHLVRRRGQEARLRCSPMKGHSHVYWYRQLPEEGLKFMVYLQKENIIDESGMPKERFSAEFPKEGPSILRIQQVVRGDSAAYFCASSPPGRTSKVETQYFGPGTRLLVL.